The 7 T cell receptor beta chains listed next were all sequenced from one sample in a study of technical replicates of blood from several donors. Assay: immunoSEQ multiplex PCR; the TCRdb copy retains only in-frame clones and omits some. The sample yields about 98,000 clones, nearly 97% seen once. Sequenced sample: T cells isolated from PBMCs. The receptors here all came from a human donor in good health.

The rearrangement links TRBV28 to TRBJ2-7; a possible D gene is TRBD2 (6 bases). The CDR3 runs to 12 residues. Germline V gene lookup returns CDR1 MDHEN and CDR2 SYDVKM. V dropped 3 bases and J dropped 3 bases, with 6 bases sitting between them. The CDR3 nucleotides are TGTGCCAGCAGTTTGGGGGGCTACGAGCAGTACTTC. It translates to CASSLGGYEQYF. Based on the CDR3 plus reference TRBV28 and TRBJ2-7, the full variable domain is DVKVTQSSRYLVKRTGEKVFLECVQDMDHENMFWYRQDPGLGLRLIYFSYDVKMKEKGDIPEGYSVSREKKERFSLILESASTNQTSMYLCASSLGGYEQYFGPGTRLTVT.

The chain recombines TRBV5-1 with TRBJ1-1, with TRBD1 matching 9 bases. Germline CDR1 and CDR2: SGHRS and YFSETQ. V shed 1 base, J shed 3 bases, and the junction held 13 bases outside the gene matches. The CDR3 covers 18 residues. CDR3 sequence reads: CASSLTSIRQGGHTEAFF. The CDR3 DNA sequence: TGCGCCAGCAGCTTGACGTCCATAAGACAGGGGGGCCACACTGAAGCTTTCTTT.

The chain joins TRBV6-5 to TRBJ1-5, with D possibly matching TRBD1 (5 bases). CDR3 length: 14 residues. Trimming stripped 8 bases from V and 0 bases from J, with 11 bases between. The V gene's germline CDR1 is MNHEY and CDR2 SVGAGI. The CDR3 here is CASRDSYSNQPQHF. The CDR3 DNA follows: TGTGCCAGCCGTGACAGTTATAGCAATCAGCCCCAGCATTTT.

The chain employs TRBV28 and TRBJ2-5; 8 bases agree with TRBD1. Germline V gives CDR1 MDHEN, CDR2 SYDVKM. This CDR3 is 13 amino acids long. The J segment lost 5 bases and the V segment lost 10 bases, leaving 9 bases of the junction unmatched. The CDR3 DNA is TGTGCCATCTGGGACAGGCACCTTGAGACCCAGTACTTC. Translation gives CAIWDRHLETQYF.

The CDR3 nucleotides are TGTGCCAGCTCTCTCTCAGGGGGCCCTACCTACGAGCAGTACTTC. Amino acids: CASSLSGGPTYEQYF. The chain has TRBV18 and TRBJ2-7; 8 bases are shared with TRBD1. After removal of 6 bases from V and 2 bases from J, the junction contained 9 bases not matched to a gene. The CDR3 consists of 15 residues. Germline-derived CDR1 and CDR2 are KGHSH and LQKENI.

This clone appeared once. This sequence joins TRBV9 and TRBJ2-2, with 7 bases fitting TRBD2. Germline-derived CDR1 and CDR2 are SGDLS and YYNGEE. This CDR3 spans 14 amino acids. V lost 3 bases, J lost 5 bases, and 4 bases stayed unmatched. The CDR3 sequence: CASSGEGWTGELFF. The CDR3 DNA sequence: TGTGCCAGCAGCGGGGAGGGTTGGACCGGGGAGCTGTTTTTT. Combining the CDR3 with reference TRBV9 and TRBJ2-2 gives the whole variable domain DSGVTQTPKHLITATGQRVTLRCSPRSGDLSVYWYQQSLDQGLQFLIQYYNGEERAKGNILERFSAQQFPDLHSELNLSSLELGDSALYFCASSGEGWTGELFFGEGSRLTVL.

The CDR3 region has the DNA TGTGCCAGCAGCAAAGTTGACAGGGGTAATGAAAAACTGTTTTTT. Protein sequence: CASSKVDRGNEKLFF. This chain joins TRBV21-1 and TRBJ1-4; no DNA check was done on the table's D call, TRBD1. TRBV21-1 is marked as a pseudogene. The CDR3 is made up of 15 amino acids.